This TCR beta chain was documented in a study of T-cell memory formation after mild COVID-19. Study details: There were largely donor-specific TCR clusters.

Study-level findings and limits: The finding that pre-infection memory included some responding clones suggested that cross-reactive memory joined. Confirmation was lacking for SARS-CoV-2 specificity of second-wave clones that peaked on day 37.

Trimming at V came to 5 bases and at J to 7 bases, leaving 15 bases not matched to a gene. CDR3 length equals 17 residues. 5'RACE, which relied on constant-segment primers, yielded TCR alpha and TCR beta cDNA libraries carrying sample barcodes and UMIs. TCRdb reprocessed the 5' RACE reads with MiXCR, giving one entry per CDR3 protein. The table has 450,000 to 650,000 distinct CDR3 sequences, 18% seen once. This clonotype was counted only a few times. The antigen remains unidentified. V and J are TRBV12-3 or TRBV12-4 and TRBJ1-4; 8 bases align to TRBD1. The sequence came from an adult woman who had mild COVID-19 (a few samples of this study predate the infection). Cell type and time point are not known. Sequenced: PBMCs or a T cell subset sorted from them (not recorded which). The CDR3 loop is CASSQWTGRLLGEKLFF. The CDR3 DNA follows: TGTGCCAGCAGTCAGTGGACAGGGCGTCTACTTGGTGAAAAACTGTTTTTT.